This T cell receptor beta chain was identified during a study of sequential checkpoint blockade in melanoma. Trimming stripped 0 bases from V and 10 bases from J, with 16 bases between. This CDR3 spans 15 amino acids. Germline CDR1 reads MNHGY; CDR2 reads SAAAGT. Only in-frame clones appear in the TCRdb table, and some are missing; sequencing was by immunoSEQ multiplex PCR. The data hold roughly 5,400 clones, with over 25% observed a single time. The treatment is: randomized to nivolumab then ipilimumab (arm A) or the reverse (arm B). This clone is labeled medium-sized. Sequences were derived from tumor tissue (inferred from file names), sampled from a patient given nivolumab and ipilimumab in sequence. The rearrangement joins TRBV6-8 to TRBJ2-1, with D tentatively TRBD1 (5 bases). This sequence was found in a human donor with melanoma. CDR3 residues: CASSYSWGLRGEQFF. The CDR3 region has the DNA TGTGCCAGCAGTTACTCGTGGGGCCTTCGCGGAGAGCAGTTCTTC.